This TCR beta chain was documented in a study of shared clonotypes between healthy human individuals. TCRdb's table, derived via immunoSEQ multiplex PCR, lists solely in-frame clones and lacks some. The top ten hold 0.37% of the sample, which has over 2 million clones, 80% to 95% seen once. This CDR3 is 17 amino acids long. The V gene end was trimmed by 6 bases and the J gene end by 7 bases; junction bases not matched to a gene: 17. CDR1 and CDR2 from the germline V gene are MDHEN and SYDVKM. Sample: naive CD4+ T cells from PBMCs. The subset is: CD45RA+ positively selected. This clonotype was sampled from a man between 18 and 35 years old in good health. Some clones in this sample may be carry-over from other donors' samples. The gene calls are TRBV28 and TRBJ2-2; 7 nucleotides line up with TRBD2. The CDR3 DNA sequence: TGTGCCAGCAGACCCCTTCGCAGGAAGCGGGACGGCGGGGAGCTGTTTTTT. This sequence encodes CASRPLRRKRDGGELFF.